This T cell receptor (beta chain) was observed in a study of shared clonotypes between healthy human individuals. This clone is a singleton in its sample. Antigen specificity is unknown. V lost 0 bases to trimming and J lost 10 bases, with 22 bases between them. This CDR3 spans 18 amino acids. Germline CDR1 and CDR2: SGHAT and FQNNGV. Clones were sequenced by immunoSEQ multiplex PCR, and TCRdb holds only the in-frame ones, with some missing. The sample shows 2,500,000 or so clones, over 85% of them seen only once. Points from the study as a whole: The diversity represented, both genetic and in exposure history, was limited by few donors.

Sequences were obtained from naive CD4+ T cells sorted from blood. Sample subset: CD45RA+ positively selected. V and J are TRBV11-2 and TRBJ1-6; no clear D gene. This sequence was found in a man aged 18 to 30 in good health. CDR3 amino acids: CASSLDPAGRGNWSPLHF. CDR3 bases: TGTGCCAGCAGCTTAGATCCGGCAGGACGGGGTAATTGGTCACCCCTCCACTTT.